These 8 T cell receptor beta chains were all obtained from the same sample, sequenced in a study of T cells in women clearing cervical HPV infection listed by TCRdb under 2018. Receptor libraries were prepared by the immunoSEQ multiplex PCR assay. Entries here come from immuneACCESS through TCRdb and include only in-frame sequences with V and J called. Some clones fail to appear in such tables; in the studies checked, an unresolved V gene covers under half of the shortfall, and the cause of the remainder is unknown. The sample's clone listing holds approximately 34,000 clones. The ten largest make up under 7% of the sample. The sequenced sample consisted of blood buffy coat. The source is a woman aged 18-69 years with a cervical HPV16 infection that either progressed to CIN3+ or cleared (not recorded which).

The CDR3 is CASSSDRITGELFF. The covered CDR3 bases are TGTGCCAGCAGCTCCGACAGAATCACCGGGGAG. The gene calls are TRBV7-3 and TRBJ2-2; tentative D call: TRBD1 (5 bases). The missing CDR3 end, 3 residues past where the read stops, is filled in from the germline J gene. Germline values: CDR1 SGHTA, CDR2 FQGTGA. Trimming shortened V by 4 bases and J by 4 bases, and 10 bases separated the two germline ends. This CDR3 comprises 14 residues.

Here the CDR3 reads CASSDRLAGVEQFF. Partial CDR3 DNA: TGTGCCAGCAGCGACAGACTAGCGGGAGTTGAG. The chain has TRBV9 and TRBJ2-1, with TRBD2 matching 12 bases. The read terminates 3 residues ahead of where the CDR3 ends, so the germline J gene completes it. Germline V lookup: CDR1 SGDLS, CDR2 YYNGEE. This CDR3 spans 14 amino acids. The V and J ends lost 3 bases and 9 bases, in that order; junction bases with no gene match: 4.

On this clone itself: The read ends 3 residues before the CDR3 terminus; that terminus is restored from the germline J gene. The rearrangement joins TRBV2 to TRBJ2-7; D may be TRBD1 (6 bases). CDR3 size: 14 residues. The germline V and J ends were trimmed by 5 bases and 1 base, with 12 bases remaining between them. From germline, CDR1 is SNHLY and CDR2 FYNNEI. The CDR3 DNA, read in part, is TGTGCCAGCAGTAGACAGGAAGGGTCCTACGAG. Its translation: CASSRQEGSYE. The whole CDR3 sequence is CASSRQEGSYEQYF.

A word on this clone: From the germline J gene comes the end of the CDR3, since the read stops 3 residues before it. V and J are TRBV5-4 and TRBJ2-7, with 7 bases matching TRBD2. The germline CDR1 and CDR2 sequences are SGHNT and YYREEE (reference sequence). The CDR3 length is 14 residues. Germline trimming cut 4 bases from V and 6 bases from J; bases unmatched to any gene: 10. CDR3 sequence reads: CASSPQSRGGEQYF. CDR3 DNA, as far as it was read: TGTGCCAGCAGCCCTCAGAGTCGCGGGGGCGAG.

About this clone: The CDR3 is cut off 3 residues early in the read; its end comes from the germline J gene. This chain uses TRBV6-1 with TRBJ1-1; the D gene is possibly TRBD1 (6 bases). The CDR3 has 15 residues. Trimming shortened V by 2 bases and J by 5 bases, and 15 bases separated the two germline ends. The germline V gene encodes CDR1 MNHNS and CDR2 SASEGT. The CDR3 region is CASSEFQGQQTEAFF. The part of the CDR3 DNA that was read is TGTGCCAGCAGTGAATTTCAGGGGCAGCAGACTGAA.

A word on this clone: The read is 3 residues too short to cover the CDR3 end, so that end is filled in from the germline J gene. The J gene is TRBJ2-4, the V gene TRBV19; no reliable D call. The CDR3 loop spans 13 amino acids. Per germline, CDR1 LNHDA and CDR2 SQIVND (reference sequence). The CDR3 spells CASSIGRGYGQYF. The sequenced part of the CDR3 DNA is TGTGCCAGTAGTATAGGCCGAGGTTATGGT. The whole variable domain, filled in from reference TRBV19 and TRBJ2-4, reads DGGITQSPKYLFRKEGQNVTLSCEQNLNHDAMYWYRQDPGQGLRLIYYSQIVNDFQKGDIAEGYSVSREKKESFPLTVTSAQKNPTAFYLCASSIGRGYGQYFGAGTRLSVL.

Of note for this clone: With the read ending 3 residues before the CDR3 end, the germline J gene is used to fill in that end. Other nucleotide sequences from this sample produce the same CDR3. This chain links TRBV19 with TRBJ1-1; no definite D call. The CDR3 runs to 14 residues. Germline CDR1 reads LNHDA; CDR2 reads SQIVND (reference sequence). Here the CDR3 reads CASSIVGQKETAFF. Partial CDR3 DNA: TGTGCCAGTAGTATAGTAGGGCAGAAAGAGACA.

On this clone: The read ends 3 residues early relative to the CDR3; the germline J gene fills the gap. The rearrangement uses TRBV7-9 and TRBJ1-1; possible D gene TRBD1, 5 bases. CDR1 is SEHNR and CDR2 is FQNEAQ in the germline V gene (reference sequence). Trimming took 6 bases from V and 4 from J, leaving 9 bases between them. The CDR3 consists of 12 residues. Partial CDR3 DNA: TGTGCCAGCAGACAAGGGGTCACTGAA. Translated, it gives CASRQGVTE. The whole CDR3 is CASRQGVTEAFF.